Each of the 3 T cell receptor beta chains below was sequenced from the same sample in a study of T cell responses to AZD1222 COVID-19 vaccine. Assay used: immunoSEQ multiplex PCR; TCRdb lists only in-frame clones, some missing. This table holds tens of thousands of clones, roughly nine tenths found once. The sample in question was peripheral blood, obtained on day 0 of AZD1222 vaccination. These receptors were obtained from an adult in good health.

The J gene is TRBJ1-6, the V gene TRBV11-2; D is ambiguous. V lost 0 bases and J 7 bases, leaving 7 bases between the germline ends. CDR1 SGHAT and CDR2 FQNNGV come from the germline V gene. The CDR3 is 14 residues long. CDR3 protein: CASSLEPGNSPLHF. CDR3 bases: TGTGCCAGCAGCTTAGAGCCGGGAAATTCACCCCTCCACTTT.

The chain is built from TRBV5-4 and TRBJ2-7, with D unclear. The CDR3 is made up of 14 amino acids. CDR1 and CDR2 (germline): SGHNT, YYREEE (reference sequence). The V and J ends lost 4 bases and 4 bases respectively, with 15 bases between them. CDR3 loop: CASSPTALAYEQYF. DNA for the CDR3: TGTGCCAGCAGCCCCACGGCCTTAGCATACGAGCAGTACTTC.

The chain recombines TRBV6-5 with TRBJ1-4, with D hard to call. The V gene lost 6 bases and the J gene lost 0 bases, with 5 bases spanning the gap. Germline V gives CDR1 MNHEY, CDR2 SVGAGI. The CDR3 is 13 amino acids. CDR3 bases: TGTGCCAGCAGGGATCCAACTAATGAAAAACTGTTTTTT. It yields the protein CASRDPTNEKLFF.